These 2 T cell receptor beta chains originate from one sample sequenced in a study of blood T cells in healthy people across ages. Through a sample-barcoded 5' primer and a J-beta primer mix, a second PCR was run for roughly 6 to 11 cycles. In TCRdb, the 5' RACE reads were re-called with MiXCR into one record per CDR3 protein. Among roughly 900,000 distinct CDR3 sequences listed, 29% were seen once. Material: blood. Source of these receptors: a woman over 75 in good health.

Note on this clonotype: A read error may explain this, as a much larger clone is one base away. The rearrangement uses TRBV20-1 and TRBJ2-1; the D gene is possibly TRBD1 (6 bases). The length of the CDR3 is 15 residues. With 6 bases removed from V and 13 bases from J, the gap between germline ends came to 28 bases. Germline assignment: CDR1 DFQATT and CDR2 SNEGSKA (reference sequence). CDR3 nucleotides: TGCAGTGCAACAGGACAGCGCGATCTCCAAGAGACCCAGTTCTTC. It encodes CSATGQRDLQETQFF.

This clonotype was counted many times. V and J are TRBV7-2 and TRBJ2-3; D assignment may be TRBD1 or TRBD2 (6 bases each). V was trimmed by 2 bases and J by 3 bases, leaving 15 bases between them. CDR1 SGHTA and CDR2 FQGNSA come from the germline V gene. The length of the CDR3 is 16 residues. CDR3 protein: CASSLRGQAETDTQYF. For the CDR3, the DNA is TGTGCCAGCAGCTTACGGGGGCAGGCAGAAACAGATACGCAGTATTTT.